This entry concerns a single T cell receptor beta chain. What it recognizes is unknown. The CDR3 is made up of 14 amino acids. Germline V gene sequence: CDR1 LNHDA, CDR2 SQIVND (reference sequence). Trimming pared 3 bases from V and 2 bases from J, leaving 10 bases between. The sample comes from a study of OX40 agonist ivuxolimab in advanced cancers. Study summary: Dose-escalation patients were diagnosed with hepatocellular carcinoma, melanoma, renal cell cancer or head and neck cancer. Study results and limitations: There were, on average, more expanded clones in CD8+ T cells than in CD4+.

The assay was immunoSEQ multiplex PCR, and TCRdb's table has in-frame clones only and misses some. The table records fewer than 55,000 clones, 87% of them present only once. This receptor was identified in an adult with an advanced solid tumor such as melanoma, head and neck, liver or kidney cancer. Sequences were derived from CD4+ or CD8+ T cells sorted from blood, sampled in a trial of the OX40 agonist ivuxolimab. The chain joins TRBV19 to TRBJ1-2, with D perhaps matching TRBD1 (6 bases). CDR3 loop: CASSIARGNYGYTF. The CDR3 DNA sequence: TGTGCCAGTAGTATCGCCAGGGGAAACTATGGCTACACCTTC.